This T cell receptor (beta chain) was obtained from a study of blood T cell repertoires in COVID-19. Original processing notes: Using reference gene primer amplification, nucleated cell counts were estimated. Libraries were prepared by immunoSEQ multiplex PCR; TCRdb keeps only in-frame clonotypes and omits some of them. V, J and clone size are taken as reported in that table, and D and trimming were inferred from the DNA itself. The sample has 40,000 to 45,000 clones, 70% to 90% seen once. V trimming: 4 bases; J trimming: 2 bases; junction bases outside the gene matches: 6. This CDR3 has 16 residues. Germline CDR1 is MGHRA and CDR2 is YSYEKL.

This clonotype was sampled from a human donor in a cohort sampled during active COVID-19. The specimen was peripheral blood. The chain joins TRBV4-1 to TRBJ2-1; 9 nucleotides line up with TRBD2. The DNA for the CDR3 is TGCGCCAGCAGCCGAGTAGCGGGGGTTACCTACAATGAGCAGTTCTTC. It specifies CASSRVAGVTYNEQFF.